Each of the 19 T cell receptor beta chains below was sequenced from the same sample in a study of cytomegalovirus exposure and HLA in healthy donors. The primer mix had 60 Vbeta and 13 Jbeta primers. Method: immunoSEQ multiplex PCR; TCRdb's copy keeps in-frame clones and lacks some. Its table lists 150,000 to 200,000 clones. Sequenced material: PBMCs. These receptors came from a boy aged 5-17 years in good health and CMV-seronegative.

J is TRBJ1-1 and V is TRBV11-3; 7 nucleotides align to TRBD1. Trimming removed 4 bases from V and 9 bases from J; junction bases left unmatched: 2. The V gene's germline CDR1 is SGHNT and CDR2 YENEEA. CDR3 length: 11 residues. In DNA form, the CDR3 reads TGTGCCAGCAGCTCGGGACAGAAAGCTTTCTTT. Its protein is CASSSGQKAFF.

V is TRBV2 and J is TRBJ2-3; 13 nucleotides line up with TRBD2. Germline V CDR1 and CDR2: SNHLY, FYNNEI. The CDR3 sequence is 15 residues long. The J segment lost 4 bases and the V segment lost 6 bases, leaving 4 bases of the junction unmatched. The CDR3: CASRELAGGADTQYF. CDR3 nucleotide sequence: TGTGCCAGCAGGGAACTAGCGGGGGGGGCAGATACGCAGTATTTT.

The genes are TRBV6-5 and TRBJ1-3, with a possible D match to TRBD1 (5 bases). The CDR3 contains 14 residues. Trimming removed 5 bases from V and 2 bases from J, with 10 bases in between. Germline loops: CDR1 MNHEY, CDR2 SVGAGI. CDR3 loop: CASSPGGTGNTIYF. CDR3 coding DNA: TGTGCCAGCAGTCCCGGGGGGACTGGAAACACCATATATTTT.

J is TRBJ1-2 and V is TRBV4-1; D is ambiguous. The V and J ends lost 0 bases and 8 bases respectively, with 7 bases between them. In germline, CDR1 is MGHRA, CDR2 YSYEKL. The CDR3 extends over 12 amino acids. The chain's CDR3 is CASSQDGEGYTF. The DNA for the CDR3 is TGCGCCAGCAGCCAAGATGGGGAGGGCTACACCTTC.

V and J are TRBV5-8 and TRBJ1-5, with TRBD1 matching over 9 bases. Germline V gives CDR1 SGHTS, CDR2 YDEGEE. J was trimmed by 7 bases and V by 4 bases; bases with no gene match: 9. CDR3 length: 15 residues. The CDR3 sequence is CASSRDRVGRQPQHF. In DNA, the CDR3 is TGTGCCAGCAGCAGGGACAGGGTGGGTAGGCAGCCCCAGCATTTT.

V is TRBV6-5 and J is TRBJ1-2; D gene unclear. The CDR3 sequence is 13 residues long. V shed 0 bases and J shed 7 bases, with 9 bases lying between them. Germline V lookup: CDR1 MNHEY, CDR2 SVGAGI. CDR3 coding DNA: TGTGCCAGCAGTTACTCGACCGGGGTTGGCTACACCTTC. Its translation: CASSYSTGVGYTF.

The gene calls are TRBV19 and TRBJ1-2; D perhaps matches TRBD1 (6 bases). V lost 5 bases and J 3 bases, leaving 16 bases between the germline ends. Germline CDR1 LNHDA, CDR2 SQIVND (reference sequence). This CDR3 region has 15 residues. CDR3 bases: TGTGCCAGTAGTGTTCGACCCCGACAGGACTATGGCTACACCTTC. This gives the protein CASSVRPRQDYGYTF. Full variable domain (rest looked up from reference TRBV19 and TRBJ1-2): DGGITQSPKYLFRKEGQNVTLSCEQNLNHDAMYWYRQDPGQGLRLIYYSQIVNDFQKGDIAEGYSVSREKKESFPLTVTSAQKNPTAFYLCASSVRPRQDYGYTFGSGTRLTVV.

V usage is TRBV5-1 and J usage is TRBJ2-1, with 7 bases that match TRBD2. This CDR3 is built from 18 residues. Germline lookup yields CDR1 SGHRS and CDR2 YFSETQ. The V gene end was trimmed by 3 bases and the J gene end by 0 bases; junction bases not matched to a gene: 12. The CDR3 spells CASSYKAPRGSSYNEQFF. The CDR3 coding sequence is TGCGCCAGCAGCTACAAAGCCCCTCGCGGGAGCTCCTACAATGAGCAGTTCTTC.

The rearrangement joins TRBV7-2 to TRBJ2-7; TRBD1 agrees at 7 bases. V dropped 5 bases and J dropped 4; count of bases not matched to a gene: 5. Per the germline V gene, CDR1 is SGHTA and CDR2 is FQGNSA. This CDR3 is 13 amino acids long. In DNA form, the CDR3 reads TGTGCCAGCAGCGAAACAGGGGCGTACGAGCAGTACTTC. Its protein product is CASSETGAYEQYF.

The CDR3 is CASSPEGQYQETQYF. CDR3 bases: TGTGCCAGCTCACCCGAGGGCCAGTACCAAGAGACCCAGTACTTC. The V and J genes are TRBV18 and TRBJ2-5, with D perhaps matching TRBD2 (5 bases). Deletions cut 3 bases from V and 0 bases from J, with 11 bases between. Per the germline V gene, CDR1 is KGHSH and CDR2 is LQKENI. The CDR3 extends over 15 amino acids.

The gene calls are TRBV9 and TRBJ1-6; 7 bases map to TRBD1. The CDR3 spans 14 residues. Trimming took 3 bases from V and 9 from J; bases not matched to a gene: 6. Germline V gene lookup returns CDR1 SGDLS and CDR2 YYNGEE. The CDR3 loop is CASSAADRVSPLHF. CDR3 in DNA: TGTGCCAGCAGCGCCGCCGACAGGGTTTCACCCCTCCACTTT. Filled out from reference TRBV9 and TRBJ1-6, the complete variable domain reads DSGVTQTPKHLITATGQRVTLRCSPRSGDLSVYWYQQSLDQGLQFLIQYYNGEERAKGNILERFSAQQFPDLHSELNLSSLELGDSALYFCASSAADRVSPLHFGNGTRLTVT.

V is TRBV11-2 and J is TRBJ2-7; 8 bases line up with TRBD1. J was trimmed by 5 bases and V by 6 bases; bases with no gene match: 12. This CDR3 has 15 amino acids. Per the germline V gene, CDR1 is SGHAT and CDR2 is FQNNGV. This CDR3 reads CASRFPGGAGHEQYF. In DNA form, the CDR3 reads TGTGCCAGCAGGTTCCCAGGGGGCGCTGGTCACGAGCAGTACTTC.

This sequence joins TRBV6-5 and TRBJ2-1; 8 nucleotides line up with TRBD2. The CDR3 consists of 15 residues. V lost 4 bases to trimming and J lost 6 bases; unmatched junction nucleotides: 8. CDR1 is MNHEY and CDR2 is SVGAGI in the germline V gene. CDR3 in DNA: TGTGCCAGCAGTTCGACGGGGGGGCCGTCCAATGAGCAGTTCTTC. Its translation is CASSSTGGPSNEQFF.

J is TRBJ1-1 and V is TRBV29-1; D might be TRBD1 (5 bases). CDR3 length equals 14 residues. Germline loops: CDR1 SQVTM, CDR2 ANQGSEA. Trimming removed 3 bases at V and 7 bases at J, with 18 bases between. CDR3 residues: CSVDFRLVQGEAFF. In nucleotides, the CDR3 is TGCAGCGTTGATTTCAGACTGGTCCAGGGTGAAGCTTTCTTT.

This chain connects TRBV14 to TRBJ1-3; 7 bases line up with TRBD1. The CDR3 extends over 15 amino acids. CDR1 SGHDN and CDR2 FVKESK come from the germline V gene. V shed 1 base and J 6 bases; nucleotides not matched to a gene: 6. CDR3 bases: TGTGCCAGCAGCCAAGGAACAGGGGTGGCAAACACCATATATTTT. Translation gives CASSQGTGVANTIYF.

The V gene is TRBV11-2, the J gene TRBJ1-2; tentatively, D is TRBD1 (6 bases). The CDR3 covers 14 residues. V was cut by 5 bases and J by 4 bases, with 14 bases left in between. Germline-derived CDR1 and CDR2 are SGHAT and FQNNGV. CDR3: CASSEGVEVYGYTF. The CDR3, as DNA: TGTGCCAGCAGCGAGGGGGTGGAGGTCTATGGCTACACCTTC.

V is TRBV7-8 and J is TRBJ2-7; tentative D call: TRBD2 (5 bases). Trimming left V 3 bases short and J 0 bases short, with 9 bases between. CDR1 is SGHVS and CDR2 is FQNEAQ in the germline V gene. This CDR3 comprises 14 residues. The CDR3 DNA sequence: TGTGCCAGCAGCTTCAGGAGGAACTCCTACGAGCAGTACTTC. It specifies CASSFRRNSYEQYF.

The chain is built from TRBV2 and TRBJ2-7, with D maybe TRBD1 (5 bases). The CDR3 contains 15 residues. Deletions cut 6 bases from V and 3 bases from J, with 18 bases between. In germline, CDR1 is SNHLY, CDR2 FYNNEI. In DNA form, the CDR3 reads TGTGCCAGCAGCCCCGAAAAGAGACAGAGCTACGAGCAGTACTTC. Its translation is CASSPEKRQSYEQYF.

CDR3 in amino acids: CASSSLSGELFF. DNA of the CDR3: TGTGCCAGCAGCTCACTGTCCGGGGAGCTGTTTTTT. The chain employs TRBV9 and TRBJ2-2; D uncertain. The germline CDR1 and CDR2 sequences are SGDLS and YYNGEE. Trimming took off 4 bases at V and 6 bases at J, with 7 bases between the two ends. The CDR3 is 12 residues long.